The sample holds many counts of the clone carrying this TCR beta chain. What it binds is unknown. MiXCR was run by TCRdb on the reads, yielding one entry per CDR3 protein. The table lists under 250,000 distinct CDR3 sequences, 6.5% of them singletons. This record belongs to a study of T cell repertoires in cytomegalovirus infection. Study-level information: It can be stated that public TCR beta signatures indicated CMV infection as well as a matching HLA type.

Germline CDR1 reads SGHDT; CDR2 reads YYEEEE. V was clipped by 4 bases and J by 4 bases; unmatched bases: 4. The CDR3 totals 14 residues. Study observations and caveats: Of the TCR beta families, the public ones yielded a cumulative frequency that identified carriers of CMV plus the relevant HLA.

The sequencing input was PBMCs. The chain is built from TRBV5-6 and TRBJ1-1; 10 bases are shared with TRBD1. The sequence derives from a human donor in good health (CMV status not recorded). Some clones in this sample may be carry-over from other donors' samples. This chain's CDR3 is CASSPRTGGTEAFF. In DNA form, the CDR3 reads TGTGCCAGCAGCCCTCGGACAGGGGGCACTGAAGCTTTCTTT.